Below are 9 T cell receptor beta chains sequenced from a single sample in a study of T-cell reconstitution after alpha-beta-depleted transplantation in children. Unique molecular identifiers were incorporated into the prepared TCRbeta library. TCRdb re-called the PCR reads with MiXCR, one entry per CDR3 protein. Of around 200,000 distinct CDR3 sequences listed, approximately 15% are singletons. This specimen consisted of PBMCs, mostly from graft donor cells, obtained 360 days after TCRalphabeta/CD19-depleted stem cell transplant. The origin of the receptors is a male patient between 2 and 10 years old who had a stem cell transplant for acute lymphoblastic leukemia, so the T cells may come from the graft donor.

The chain recombines TRBV20-1 with TRBJ1-5, with D hard to call. This CDR3 spans 12 amino acids. Germline V gene data show CDR1 as DFQATT and CDR2 as SNEGSKA (reference sequence). Trimming pared 5 bases from V and 7 bases from J, leaving 12 bases between. The CDR3 nucleotides are TGCAGTGCTCACGCGACCGGACAGCCCCAGCATTTT. Protein product: CSAHATGQPQHF.

This clonotype was seen a handful of times. The chain joins TRBV9 to TRBJ2-1, with no clear D. Trimming removed 0 bases from V and 2 bases from J, with 9 bases in between. CDR3 length: 15 residues. Germline CDR1 SGDLS, CDR2 YYNGEE. This chain's CDR3 is CASSVVAATYNEQFF. CDR3 DNA sequence: TGTGCCAGCAGCGTAGTGGCGGCTACCTACAATGAGCAGTTCTTC.

This clonotype was picked up many times. This chain joins TRBV27 and TRBJ1-2, with TRBD1 as a possible D gene (6 bases). Between the trimmed V and J ends, which lost 3 bases and 6 bases, there was a span of 20 bases. Germline V CDR1 and CDR2: MNHEY, SMNVEV (reference sequence). This CDR3 is built from 16 residues. CDR3 region: CASSFLWRGKSHGYTF. The CDR3 bases are TGTGCCAGCAGTTTCCTGTGGAGGGGGAAATCTCATGGCTACACCTTC.

J is TRBJ2-1 and V is TRBV6-2 or TRBV6-3; D unclear. Germline CDR1 is MNHEY and CDR2 is SVGEGT. This CDR3 has 14 residues. V gave up 6 bases and J gave up 8 bases, with 17 bases separating them. The chain's CDR3 is CASSRRGEHHEQFF. DNA of the CDR3: TGTGCCAGCAGCCGCCGAGGCGAACACCATGAGCAGTTCTTC.

In this sample, this clonotype turned up a few times. The CDR3 reads CASSLFAGTTSNYGYTF. The DNA of the CDR3 is TGTGCCAGCAGCTTATTCGCCGGGACAACCTCTAACTATGGCTACACCTTC. V is TRBV5-5 and J is TRBJ1-2; possibly TRBD1 for D (6 bases). Per the germline V gene, CDR1 is SGHKS and CDR2 is YYEKEE (reference sequence). V shed 2 bases and J shed 0 bases, with 17 bases lying between them. The CDR3 is 17 amino acids.

The chain is built from TRBV30 and TRBJ2-3, with D hard to call. Between the trimmed V and J ends, which lost 0 bases and 7 bases, there was a span of 8 bases. Germline CDR1 is GTSNPN and CDR2 is SVGIG (reference sequence). This CDR3 region has 12 residues. This chain's CDR3 is CAWSVMEYTQYF. The CDR3 DNA reads as TGTGCCTGGAGTGTAATGGAGTATACGCAGTATTTT.

This clonotype was recorded at least ten times. This chain joins TRBV29-1 and TRBJ1-1; no clear D gene. Germline V gene data show CDR1 as SQVTM and CDR2 as ANQGSEA. V was pared by 1 base and J by 0 bases, with 6 bases between. The CDR3 has 13 amino acids. The CDR3 loop reads CSVEAGLNTEAFF. The CDR3 DNA reads TGCAGCGTTGAAGCAGGATTGAACACTGAAGCTTTCTTT. The full variable domain, in which reference TRBV29-1 and TRBJ1-1 provide the parts outside the CDR3, is SAVISQKPSRDICQRGTSLTIQCQVDSQVTMMFWYRQQPGQSLTLIATANQGSEATYESGFVIDKFPISRPNLTFSTLTVSNMSPEDSSIYLCSVEAGLNTEAFFGQGTRLTVV.

This CDR3 is CSARDVGGPLTDTQYF. As DNA, the CDR3 is TGCAGTGCTAGAGATGTGGGGGGGCCTTTAACAGATACGCAGTATTTT. The rearrangement links TRBV20-1 to TRBJ2-3; TRBD2 is a possible D gene (7 bases). Trimming shortened V by 0 bases and J by 3 bases, and 16 bases separated the two germline ends. This CDR3 region has 16 residues. Germline V CDR1 and CDR2: DFQATT, SNEGSKA (reference sequence).

This clonotype occurred many times. The chain links TRBV10-3 to TRBJ1-1; D is uncertain. V lost 3 bases, J lost 0 bases, and 14 bases lay in between. The CDR3 is 16 amino acids. Germline V gives CDR1 ENHRY, CDR2 SYGVKD. CDR3 amino acids: CAISDVFGRLNTEAFF. DNA for the CDR3: TGTGCCATCAGTGATGTGTTTGGACGGTTGAACACTGAAGCTTTCTTT.